One sample yielded the 17 T cell receptor beta chains listed below, sequenced in a study of T cells in localized non-small cell lung cancer. Generated by immunoSEQ multiplex PCR, the TCRdb table keeps only in-frame clones and is missing some. Of around 31,000 clones in the sample, roughly 94% were seen once. The sample was peripheral blood, taken before any cancer treatment. These receptors were obtained from a woman aged 35-75 years with stage I lung adenocarcinoma.

The chain combines TRBV4-1 with TRBJ2-3; D is ambiguous. V dropped 5 bases and J dropped 2 bases, with 14 bases sitting between them. The CDR3 runs to 15 residues. Germline V gene lookup returns CDR1 MGHRA and CDR2 YSYEKL. The CDR3 bases are TGCGCCAGCAGCAGGGTAGGATCCCACACAGATACGCAGTATTTT. Its translation is CASSRVGSHTDTQYF.

The CDR3, as DNA: TGTGCCAGCAGCCCGCGATTTCAGGGGGGTGGCTCCTATGGCTACACCTTC. It yields the protein CASSPRFQGGGSYGYTF. The gene calls are TRBV7-6 and TRBJ1-2; 7 bases line up with TRBD1. The germline CDR1 and CDR2 sequences are SGHVS and FNYEAQ. The CDR3 runs 17 residues. V lost 5 bases and J lost 4; bases outside the gene matches: 16.

The rearrangement links TRBV5-1 to TRBJ1-5; 10 bases line up with TRBD1. Germline V CDR1 and CDR2: SGHRS, YFSETQ. The CDR3 is made up of 15 amino acids. Trimming removed 0 bases from V and 10 bases from J; junction bases left unmatched: 7. Here the CDR3 reads CASSLEGTGVSPQHF. The CDR3 DNA reads as TGCGCCAGCAGCTTGGAAGGGACAGGGGTCAGCCCCCAGCATTTT.

The chain recombines TRBV4-3 with TRBJ1-1, with a tentative D call TRBD1 (6 bases). The CDR3 extends over 16 amino acids. Deletions cut 1 base from V and 0 bases from J, with 12 bases between. The V gene's germline CDR1 is LGHNA and CDR2 YSLEER. The CDR3 is CASSQGRQVLNTEAFF. The CDR3 nucleotides read TGCGCCAGCAGCCAAGGCAGACAGGTTCTGAACACTGAAGCTTTCTTT.

This sequence joins TRBV12-5 and TRBJ2-7; unclear D gene. The CDR3 has 12 amino acids. Germline V gene data show CDR1 as LGHNT and CDR2 as FRNRAP. V was trimmed by 6 bases and J by 9 bases, leaving 15 bases between them. The CDR3 bases are TGTGCTAGTGGGGGCGACTCTTCGTCGCAGTACTTC. This translates into CASGGDSSSQYF. The variable domain in full, completed from reference TRBV12-5 and TRBJ2-7, reads DARVTQTPRHKVTEMGQEVTMRCQPILGHNTVFWYRQTMMQGLELLAYFRNRAPLDDSGMPKDRFSAEMPDATLATLKIQPSEPRDSAVYFCASGGDSSSQYFGPGTRLTVT.

The chain carries TRBV6-1 and TRBJ2-1; D is uncertain. V gave up 7 bases and J gave up 8 bases, with 12 bases separating them. Germline CDR1 reads MNHNS; CDR2 reads SASEGT. The CDR3 is made up of 12 amino acids. The CDR3 nucleotides are TGTGCCAGCACCCTACGTGGCGATGAGCAGTTCTTC. Its translation is CASTLRGDEQFF.

The chain recombines TRBV13 with TRBJ2-7; TRBD2 agrees at 10 bases. The germline gives CDR1 PRHDT, CDR2 FYEKMQ (reference sequence). The V gene end was trimmed by 5 bases and the J gene end by 3 bases; junction bases not matched to a gene: 13. The CDR3 sequence is 17 residues long. In DNA, the CDR3 is TGTGCCAGCAGCCAGTACAGCTCGACTAGCGGGCACTACGAGCAGTACTTC. The encoded protein is CASSQYSSTSGHYEQYF.

This chain joins TRBV28 and TRBJ1-3, with D unresolved. The CDR3 totals 14 residues. Germline V CDR1 and CDR2: MDHEN, SYDVKM. Trimming shortened V by 2 bases and J by 3 bases, and 8 bases separated the two germline ends. The CDR3 region has the DNA TGTGCCAGCAGTTTAGGGGTAGTTGGAAACACCATATATTTT. Translating it yields CASSLGVVGNTIYF.

The chain is built from TRBV27 and TRBJ1-2; D call uncertain. V was clipped by 6 bases and J by 2 bases, with 7 bases between them. CDR1 and CDR2 from the germline V gene are MNHEY and SMNVEV (reference sequence). The CDR3 runs 12 residues. CDR3 region: CASRSGNYGYTF. The CDR3 coding sequence is TGTGCCAGCAGATCGGGAAACTATGGCTACACCTTC.

The gene calls are TRBV28 and TRBJ1-1; D gene unclear. The length of the CDR3 is 12 residues. V lost 5 bases and J lost 7, with 11 bases in between. The germline gives CDR1 MDHEN, CDR2 SYDVKM. This CDR3 reads CASSLLGSEAFF. DNA for the CDR3: TGTGCCAGCAGTCTCTTAGGGAGTGAAGCTTTCTTT.

The chain has TRBV4-3 and TRBJ1-4; 9 bases align to TRBD1. The CDR3 has 15 amino acids. The germline CDR1 and CDR2 sequences are LGHNA and YSLEER. Trimming at V came to 3 bases and at J to 7 bases, leaving 6 bases not matched to a gene. The CDR3 DNA follows: TGCGCCAGCAGCCAGTCCGGGACAGGGCGTGAAAAACTGTTTTTT. Amino acid sequence: CASSQSGTGREKLFF.

The rearrangement joins TRBV6-5 to TRBJ2-3; no definite D call. Per the germline V gene, CDR1 is MNHEY and CDR2 is SVGAGI. Trimming took 4 bases from V and 3 from J, leaving 5 bases between them. The CDR3 runs 12 residues. CDR3 bases: TGTGCCAGCAGTTCCGGGACAGATACGCAGTATTTT. Translated: CASSSGTDTQYF.

This chain connects TRBV7-9 to TRBJ1-1; D gene unclear. Trimming removed 3 bases from V and 1 base from J, with 6 bases in between. Germline V gene sequence: CDR1 SEHNR, CDR2 FQNEAQ (reference sequence). The length of the CDR3 is 13 residues. The CDR3 nucleotides read TGTGCCAGCAGCTTCGACGGGAACACTGAAGCTTTCTTT. Translation: CASSFDGNTEAFF. Complete variable domain (other parts from reference TRBV7-9 and TRBJ1-1): DTGVSQNPRHKITKRGQNVTFRCDPISEHNRLYWYRQTLGQGPEFLTYFQNEAQLEKSRLLSDRFSAERPKGSFSTLEIQRTEQGDSAMYLCASSFDGNTEAFFGQGTRLTVV.

V usage is TRBV7-9 and J usage is TRBJ2-2; no clear D. The V gene lost 5 bases and the J gene lost 2 bases, with 3 bases spanning the gap. CDR1 and CDR2 from the germline V gene are SEHNR and FQNEAQ (reference sequence). This CDR3 region has 12 residues. For the CDR3, the DNA is TGTGCCAGCAGCCTAAACACCGGGGAGCTGTTTTTT. Translating gives CASSLNTGELFF.

The chain joins TRBV10-2 to TRBJ1-4; TRBD1 might be the D (5 bases). The V gene lost 6 bases and the J gene lost 4 bases, with 12 bases spanning the gap. This CDR3 is 14 amino acids long. Germline lookup yields CDR1 WSHSY and CDR2 SAAADI. The CDR3 DNA reads as TGCGCCAGCAGATCGGGACCGAATAATGAAAAACTGTTTTTT. Translated: CASRSGPNNEKLFF.

J is TRBJ2-7 and V is TRBV28; 8 nucleotides agree with TRBD1. The ends lost 5 bases at V and 2 bases at J; junction bases unmatched: 8. In germline, CDR1 is MDHEN, CDR2 SYDVKM. CDR3 length: 15 residues. CDR3 sequence reads: CASSTPGTGTYEQYF. For the CDR3, the DNA is TGTGCCAGCAGTACTCCCGGGACAGGTACCTACGAGCAGTACTTC.

This clone was detected a few times. The chain couples TRBV9 to TRBJ2-1; 9 bases fit TRBD2. The CDR3 runs to 14 residues. With V trimmed by 0 bases and J by 11 bases, 6 bases remained unmatched. The germline V gene has CDR1 SGDLS and CDR2 YYNGEE. For the CDR3, the DNA is TGTGCCAGCAGCGTAGTGGCGGGGGGGTTTAAGCAGTTCTTC. The encoded protein is CASSVVAGGFKQFF.